These T cell receptor beta chains were read from a single sample in a study of cytomegalovirus exposure and HLA in healthy donors. Produced via immunoSEQ multiplex PCR; TCRdb's table is partial and in-frame only. This sample's table has around 40,000 clones. Sequencing was done on a sample of PBMCs. The origin of the receptors is a human donor in good health. Both conserved end residues are part of each CDR3. The D gene is left open where the match is weak.

J gene: TRBJ1-2
D gene: .
V gene: TRBV28
CDR3 DNA: TGTGCCAGCACCTCTGGAGGGATTAACTATGGCTACACCTTC
CDR3 protein: CASTSGGINYGYTF

J gene: TRBJ2-7
D gene: .
V gene: TRBV5-4
CDR3 DNA: TGTGCCAGCAGCTTGGCTCCACAGGGAACCTACGAGCAGTACTTC
CDR3 protein: CASSLAPQGTYEQYF

J gene: TRBJ1-1
D gene: .
V gene: TRBV7-8
CDR3 DNA: TGTGCCAGCAGCTTAGGCGGCATGAACACTGAAGCTTTCTTT
CDR3 protein: CASSLGGMNTEAFF

J gene: TRBJ1-2
D gene: TRBD1
V gene: TRBV6-5
CDR3 DNA: TGTGCCAGCAGTTACGTCGGACAGGAGCCTACAGGCTACACCTTC
CDR3 protein: CASSYVGQEPTGYTF

J gene: TRBJ1-6
D gene: .
V gene: TRBV7-2
CDR3 DNA: TGTGCCAGCAGCCTAAGAGTCGTTAATTCACCCCTCCACTTT
CDR3 protein: CASSLRVVNSPLHF

J gene: TRBJ1-1
D gene: .
V gene: TRBV5-1
CDR3 DNA: TGCGCCAGCAGCTTGGACAGGCAGGAAGCTTTCTTT
CDR3 protein: CASSLDRQEAFF

J gene: TRBJ2-3
D gene: .
V gene: TRBV9
CDR3 DNA: TGTGCCAGCAGCTTCCGGACAGCCCCTACTAGCACAGATACGCAGTATTTT
CDR3 protein: CASSFRTAPTSTDTQYF

J gene: TRBJ2-7
D gene: TRBD1
V gene: TRBV2
CDR3 DNA: TGTGCCAGCTTCGGACAGGAATACGAGCAGTACTTC
CDR3 protein: CASFGQEYEQYF

J gene: TRBJ1-6
D gene: TRBD1
V gene: TRBV5-8
CDR3 DNA: TGTGCCAGCAGCTCATACAGGGGGGTTAATTCACCCCTCCACTTT
CDR3 protein: CASSSYRGVNSPLHF

J gene: TRBJ1-1
D gene: .
V gene: TRBV30
CDR3 DNA: TGTGCCTGGAGTCTACAGGGGAACACTGAAGCTTTCTTT
CDR3 protein: CAWSLQGNTEAFF

J gene: TRBJ1-1
D gene: .
V gene: TRBV19
CDR3 DNA: TGTGCCACCACCCAGGAGGCCCGGGCGACTAGGGTGGGCACTGAAGCTTTCTTT
CDR3 protein: CATTQEARATRVGTEAFF

J gene: TRBJ2-7
D gene: .
V gene: TRBV5-5
CDR3 DNA: TGTGCCAGCAGCTTTCGGCTAGCGCCGGGTGAGCAGTACTTC
CDR3 protein: CASSFRLAPGEQYF

J gene: TRBJ2-7
D gene: TRBD1
V gene: TRBV5-4
CDR3 DNA: TGTGCCAGCAGCTCAGGACAGGGAGGCTACGAGCAGTACTTC
CDR3 protein: CASSSGQGGYEQYF

J gene: TRBJ2-5
D gene: .
V gene: TRBV6-1
CDR3 DNA: TGTGCCAGCAGTGAACCTGGCCAGGCCCAAGAGACCCAGTACTTC
CDR3 protein: CASSEPGQAQETQYF

J gene: TRBJ2-3
D gene: TRBD2
V gene: TRBV7-3
CDR3 DNA: TGTGCCAGCAGCAGCCGAGTAAGCGGGGGGCCCACAGATACGCAGTATTTT
CDR3 protein: CASSSRVSGGPTDTQYF

J gene: TRBJ1-2
D gene: .
V gene: TRBV27
CDR3 DNA: TGTGCCAGCAGTTCAATCAGGGGTTACGGCTATGGCTACACCTTC
CDR3 protein: CASSSIRGYGYGYTF